This T cell receptor beta chain came from a study of OX40 agonist ivuxolimab in advanced cancers. In the study overall: Enrolled patients in dose escalation had cancers that were hepatocellular carcinoma, melanoma, renal cell or head and neck cancer.

The CDR3 spans 13 residues. Germline V gives CDR1 SGHAT, CDR2 FQNNGV. V lost 4 bases to trimming and J lost 8 bases, with 11 bases between them. Study-level findings and limits: Clonal expansion was among the lowest in partial responders at 0.1-3.0 mg/kg, especially CD8+. At 0.1 to 3.0 mg/kg and by week 6, clonal expansion occurred in CD4+ and CD8+ blood T cells.

This clone was observed a handful of times. Its antigen is undetermined. The protocol was immunoSEQ multiplex PCR, while the TCRdb copy is restricted to in-frame clones and leaves out a portion. The profile covers nearly 65,000 clones, with approximately 91% appearing a single time and 4% to 4.5% taken by the ten largest. This chain connects TRBV11-2 to TRBJ1-4; D ambiguous. The origin of this receptor is an adult with an advanced solid tumor such as melanoma, head and neck, liver or kidney cancer. Sequenced material: CD4+ or CD8+ T cells sorted from blood, taken in a trial of the OX40 agonist ivuxolimab. The CDR3 DNA is TGTGCCAGCAGCTCTCGGGGAGGGGAAAAACTGTTTTTT. The encoded protein is CASSSRGGEKLFF.